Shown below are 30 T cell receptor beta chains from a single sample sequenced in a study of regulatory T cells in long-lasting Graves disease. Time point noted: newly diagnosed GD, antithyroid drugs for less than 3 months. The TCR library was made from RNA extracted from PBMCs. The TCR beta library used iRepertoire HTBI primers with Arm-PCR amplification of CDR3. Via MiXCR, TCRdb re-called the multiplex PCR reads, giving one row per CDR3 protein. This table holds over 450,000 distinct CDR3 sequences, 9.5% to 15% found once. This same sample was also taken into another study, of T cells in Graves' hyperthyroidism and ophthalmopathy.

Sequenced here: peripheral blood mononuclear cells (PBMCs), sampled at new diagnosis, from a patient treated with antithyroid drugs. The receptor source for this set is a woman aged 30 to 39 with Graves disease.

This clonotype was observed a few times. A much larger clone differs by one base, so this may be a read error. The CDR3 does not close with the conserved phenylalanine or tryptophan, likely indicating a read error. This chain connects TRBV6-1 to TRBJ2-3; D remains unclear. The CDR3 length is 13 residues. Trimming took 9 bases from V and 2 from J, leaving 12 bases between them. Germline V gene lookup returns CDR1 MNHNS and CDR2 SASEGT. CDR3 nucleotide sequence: TGTGCCAGTTTGCTGGATTTCACAGATACGCAGTATCTT. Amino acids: CASLLDFTDTQYL.

CDR3 in DNA: TGTGCCAGCATGCTCGCTAGCGGGAGAGGAGAGACCCAGTACTTC. Residues: CASMLASGRGETQYF. The J gene is TRBJ2-5, the V gene TRBV2; 10 bases fit TRBD2. The V gene's germline CDR1 is SNHLY and CDR2 FYNNEI. The CDR3 totals 15 residues. With V trimmed by 7 bases and J by 4 bases, 9 bases remained unmatched. The full variable domain, with the rest looked up from reference TRBV2 and TRBJ2-5, is EPEVTQTPSHQVTQMGQEVILRCVPISNHLYFYWYRQILGQKVEFLVSFYNNEISEKSEIFDDQFSVERPDGSNFTLKIRSTKLEDSAMYFCASMLASGRGETQYFGPGTRLLVL.

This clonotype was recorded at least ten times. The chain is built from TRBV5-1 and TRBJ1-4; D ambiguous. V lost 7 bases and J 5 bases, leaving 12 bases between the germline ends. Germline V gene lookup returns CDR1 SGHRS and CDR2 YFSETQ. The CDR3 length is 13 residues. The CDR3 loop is CASRRDPNEKLFF. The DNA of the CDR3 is TGCGCCAGCCGACGGGATCCGAATGAAAAACTGTTTTTT.

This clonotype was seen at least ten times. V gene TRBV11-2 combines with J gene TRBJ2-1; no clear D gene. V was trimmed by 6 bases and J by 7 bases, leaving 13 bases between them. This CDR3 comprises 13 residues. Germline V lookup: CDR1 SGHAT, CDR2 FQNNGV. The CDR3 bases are TGTGCCAGCAGGCCAAACTTCGGTAATGAGCAGTTCTTC. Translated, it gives CASRPNFGNEQFF.

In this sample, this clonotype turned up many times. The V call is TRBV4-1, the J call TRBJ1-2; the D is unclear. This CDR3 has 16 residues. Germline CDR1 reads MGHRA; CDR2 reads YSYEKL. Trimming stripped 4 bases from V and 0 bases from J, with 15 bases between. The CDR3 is CASSRLEGSANYGYTF. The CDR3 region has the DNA TGCGCCAGCAGCCGCTTGGAGGGCTCAGCTAACTATGGCTACACCTTC.

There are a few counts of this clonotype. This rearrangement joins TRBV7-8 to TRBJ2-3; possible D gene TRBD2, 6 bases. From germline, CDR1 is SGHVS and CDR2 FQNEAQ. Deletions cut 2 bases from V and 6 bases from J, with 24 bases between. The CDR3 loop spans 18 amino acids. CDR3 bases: TGTGCCAGCAGCTTACTTCGGGACTCCATCGTCCCGTCTGATACGCAGTATTTT. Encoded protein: CASSLLRDSIVPSDTQYF.

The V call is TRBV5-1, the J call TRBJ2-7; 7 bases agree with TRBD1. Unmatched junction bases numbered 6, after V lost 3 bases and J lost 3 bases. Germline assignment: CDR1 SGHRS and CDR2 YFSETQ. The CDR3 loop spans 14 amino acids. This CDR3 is CASSWTGDDYEQYF. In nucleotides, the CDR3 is TGCGCCAGCAGCTGGACAGGAGACGACTACGAGCAGTACTTC. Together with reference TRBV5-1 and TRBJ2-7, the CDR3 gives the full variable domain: KAGVTQTPRYLIKTRGQQVTLSCSPISGHRSVSWYQQTPGQGLQFLFEYFSETQRNKGNFPGRFSGRQFSNSRSEMNVSTLELGDSALYLCASSWTGDDYEQYFGPGTRLTVT.

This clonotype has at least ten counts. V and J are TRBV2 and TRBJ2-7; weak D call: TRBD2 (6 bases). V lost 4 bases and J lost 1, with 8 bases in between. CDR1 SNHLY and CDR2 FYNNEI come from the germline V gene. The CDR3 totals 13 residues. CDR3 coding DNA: TGTGCCAGCAGTGTGGCGGGGTCCTACGAGCAGTACTTC. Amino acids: CASSVAGSYEQYF.

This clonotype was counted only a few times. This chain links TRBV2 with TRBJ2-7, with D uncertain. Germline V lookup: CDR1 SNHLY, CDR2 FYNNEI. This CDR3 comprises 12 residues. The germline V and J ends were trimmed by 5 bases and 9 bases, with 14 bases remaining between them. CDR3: CASSLKGPGQYF. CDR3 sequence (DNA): TGTGCCAGCAGTTTAAAGGGTCCGGGGCAGTACTTC.

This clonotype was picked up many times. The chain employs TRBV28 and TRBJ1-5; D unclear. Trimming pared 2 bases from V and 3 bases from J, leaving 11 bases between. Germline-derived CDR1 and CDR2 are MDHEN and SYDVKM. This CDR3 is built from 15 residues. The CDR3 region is CASSLLSVLNQPQHF. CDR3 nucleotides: TGTGCCAGCAGTTTACTTTCGGTGCTCAATCAGCCCCAGCATTTT.

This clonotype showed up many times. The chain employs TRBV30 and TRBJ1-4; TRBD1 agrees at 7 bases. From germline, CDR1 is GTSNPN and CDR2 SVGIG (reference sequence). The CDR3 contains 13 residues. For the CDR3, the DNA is TGTGCGGCATCGGGACAGACTAATGAAAAACTGTTTTTT. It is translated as CAASGQTNEKLFF. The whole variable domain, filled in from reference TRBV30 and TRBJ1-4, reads SQTIHQWPATLVQPVGSPLSLECTVEGTSNPNLYWYRQAAGRGLQLLFYSVGIGQISSEVPQNLSASRPQDRQFILSSKKLLLSDSGFYLCAASGQTNEKLFFGSGTQLSVL.

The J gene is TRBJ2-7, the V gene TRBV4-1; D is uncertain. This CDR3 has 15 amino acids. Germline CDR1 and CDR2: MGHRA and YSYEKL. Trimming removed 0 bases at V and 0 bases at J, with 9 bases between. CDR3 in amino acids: CASSQDVGGSYEQYF. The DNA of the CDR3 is TGCGCCAGCAGCCAAGACGTCGGCGGCTCCTACGAGCAGTACTTC.

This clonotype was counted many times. This CDR3 reads CASSNPPGTDIQYF. Written as DNA, the CDR3 is TGTGCCAGCAGCAACCCTCCCGGGACCGACATTCAGTACTTC. The chain combines TRBV7-9 with TRBJ2-4; D tentatively fits TRBD1 or TRBD2 (5 bases each). This CDR3 comprises 14 residues. The V and J ends lost 5 bases and 8 bases respectively, with 16 bases between them. CDR1 SEHNR and CDR2 FQNEAQ come from the germline V gene (reference sequence).

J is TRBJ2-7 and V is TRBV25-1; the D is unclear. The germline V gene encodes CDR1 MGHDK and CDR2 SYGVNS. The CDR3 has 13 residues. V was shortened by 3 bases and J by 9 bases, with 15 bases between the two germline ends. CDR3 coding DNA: TGTGCCAGCAGTGACCCCCCATACTGCCCGCAGTACTTC. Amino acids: CASSDPPYCPQYF.

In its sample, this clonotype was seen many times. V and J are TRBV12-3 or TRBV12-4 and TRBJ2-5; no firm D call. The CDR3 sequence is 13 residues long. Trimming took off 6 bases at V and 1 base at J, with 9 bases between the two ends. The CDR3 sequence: CASSPSGQETQYF. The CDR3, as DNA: TGTGCCAGCAGCCCGTCAGGCCAAGAGACCCAGTACTTC.

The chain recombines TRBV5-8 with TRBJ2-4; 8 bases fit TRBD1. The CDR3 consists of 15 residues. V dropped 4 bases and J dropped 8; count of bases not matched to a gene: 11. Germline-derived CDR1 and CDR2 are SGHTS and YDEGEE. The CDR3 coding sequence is TGTGCCAGCAGCCCGATGGACAGGGCCGGGGACATTCAGTACTTC. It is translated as CASSPMDRAGDIQYF.

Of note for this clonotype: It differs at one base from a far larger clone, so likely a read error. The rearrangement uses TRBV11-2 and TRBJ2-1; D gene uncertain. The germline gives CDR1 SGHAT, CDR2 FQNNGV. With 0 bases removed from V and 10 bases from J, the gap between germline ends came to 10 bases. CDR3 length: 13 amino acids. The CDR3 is CASSLDPLSEQFF. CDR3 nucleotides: TGTGCCAGCAGCTTAGATCCTCTGAGCGAGCAGTTCTTC.

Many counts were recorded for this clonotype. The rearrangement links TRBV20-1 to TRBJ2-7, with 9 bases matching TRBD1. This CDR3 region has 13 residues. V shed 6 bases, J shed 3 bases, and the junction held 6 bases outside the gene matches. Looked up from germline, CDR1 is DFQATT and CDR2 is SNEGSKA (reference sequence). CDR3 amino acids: CSAPGQGIYEQYF. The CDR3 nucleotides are TGCAGTGCACCGGGACAGGGAATCTACGAGCAGTACTTC.

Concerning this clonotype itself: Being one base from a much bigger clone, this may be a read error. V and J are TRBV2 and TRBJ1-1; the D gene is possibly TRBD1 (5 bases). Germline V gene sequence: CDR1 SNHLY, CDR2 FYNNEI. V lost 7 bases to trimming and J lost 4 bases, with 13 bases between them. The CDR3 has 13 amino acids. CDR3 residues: CASMGRAGTEAFF. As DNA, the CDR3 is TGTGCCAGCATGGGACGGGCGGGCACTGAAGCTTTCTTT.

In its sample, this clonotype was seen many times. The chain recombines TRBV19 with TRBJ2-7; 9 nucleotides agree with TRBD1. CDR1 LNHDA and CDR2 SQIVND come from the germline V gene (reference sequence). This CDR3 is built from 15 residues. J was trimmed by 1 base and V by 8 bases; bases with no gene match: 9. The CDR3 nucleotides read TGTGCCAGTTCCCTCGGGGACAGGGTGTCCTACGAGCAGTACTTC. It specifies CASSLGDRVSYEQYF.

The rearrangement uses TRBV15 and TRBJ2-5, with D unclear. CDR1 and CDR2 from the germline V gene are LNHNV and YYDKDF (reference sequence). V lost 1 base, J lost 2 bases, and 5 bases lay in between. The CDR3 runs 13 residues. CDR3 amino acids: CATSRGHQETQYF. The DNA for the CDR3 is TGTGCCACCAGCAGAGGACATCAAGAGACCCAGTACTTC.

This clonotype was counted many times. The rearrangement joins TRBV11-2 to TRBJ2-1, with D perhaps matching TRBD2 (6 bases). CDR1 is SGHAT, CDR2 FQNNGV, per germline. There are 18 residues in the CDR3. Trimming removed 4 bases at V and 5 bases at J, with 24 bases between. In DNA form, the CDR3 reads TGTGCCAGCAGCTCAGAACCACTTACTAGCAGACTAAACAATGAGCAGTTCTTC. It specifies CASSSEPLTSRLNNEQFF.

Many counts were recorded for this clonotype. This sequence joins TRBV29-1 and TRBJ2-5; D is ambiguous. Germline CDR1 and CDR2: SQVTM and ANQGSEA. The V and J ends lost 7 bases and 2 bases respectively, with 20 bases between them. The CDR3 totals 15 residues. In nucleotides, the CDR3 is TGCAGCGCCACCCCTACGTGGGTTATGCAAGAGACCCAGTACTTC. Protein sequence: CSATPTWVMQETQYF.

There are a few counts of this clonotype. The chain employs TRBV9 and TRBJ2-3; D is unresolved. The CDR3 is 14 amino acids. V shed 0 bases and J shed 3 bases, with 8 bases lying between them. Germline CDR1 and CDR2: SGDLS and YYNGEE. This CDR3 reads CASSVDPRTDTQYF. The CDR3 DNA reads TGTGCCAGCAGCGTAGATCCTAGGACAGATACGCAGTATTTT.

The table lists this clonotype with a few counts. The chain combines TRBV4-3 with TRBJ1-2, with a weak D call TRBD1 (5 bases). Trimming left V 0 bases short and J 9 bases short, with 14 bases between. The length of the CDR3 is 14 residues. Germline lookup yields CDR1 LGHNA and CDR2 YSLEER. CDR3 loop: CASSQDRGRARYTF. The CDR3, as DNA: TGCGCCAGCAGCCAAGATCGGGGCAGGGCCCGCTACACCTTC.

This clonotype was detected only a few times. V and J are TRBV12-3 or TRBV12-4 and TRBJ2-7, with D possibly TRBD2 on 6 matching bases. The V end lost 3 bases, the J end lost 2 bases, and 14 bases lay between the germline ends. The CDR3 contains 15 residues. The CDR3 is CASSLWGDSAYEQYF. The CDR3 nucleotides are TGTGCCAGCAGTTTGTGGGGGGACTCCGCCTACGAGCAGTACTTC.

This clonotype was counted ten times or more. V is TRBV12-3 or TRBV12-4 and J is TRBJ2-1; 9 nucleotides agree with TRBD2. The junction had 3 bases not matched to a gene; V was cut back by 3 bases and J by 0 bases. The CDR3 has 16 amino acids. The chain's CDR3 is CASSFFSGSSYNEQFF. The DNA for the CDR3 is TGTGCCAGCAGTTTTTTTAGCGGGAGCTCCTACAATGAGCAGTTCTTC.

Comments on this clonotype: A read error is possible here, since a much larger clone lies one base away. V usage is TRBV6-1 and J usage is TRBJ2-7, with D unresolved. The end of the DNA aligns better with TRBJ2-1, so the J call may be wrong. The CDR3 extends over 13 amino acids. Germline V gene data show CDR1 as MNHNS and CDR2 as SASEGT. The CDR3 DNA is TGTGCCAGCAGTCAAATACACCGCTACGAGCAGTTCTTC. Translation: CASSQIHRYEQFF.

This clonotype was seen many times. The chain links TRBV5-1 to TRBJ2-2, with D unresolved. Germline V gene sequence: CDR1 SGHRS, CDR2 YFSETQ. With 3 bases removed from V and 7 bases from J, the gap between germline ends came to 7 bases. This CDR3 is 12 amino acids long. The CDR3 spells CASSSSIGELFF. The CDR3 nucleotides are TGCGCCAGCAGCTCCAGCATCGGGGAGCTGTTTTTT.

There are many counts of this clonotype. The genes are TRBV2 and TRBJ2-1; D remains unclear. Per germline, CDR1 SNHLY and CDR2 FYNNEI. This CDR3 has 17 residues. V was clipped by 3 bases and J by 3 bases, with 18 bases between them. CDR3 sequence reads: CASSEGKGLRNYNEQFF. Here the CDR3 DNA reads TGTGCCAGCAGTGAGGGTAAAGGGCTACGAAACTACAATGAGCAGTTCTTC.